This TCR beta chain was found in a study of response to subunit inactivated influenza vaccine. Broader study findings: There was a suggestion from the authors that each seasonal influenza vaccination recruits few new T cells.

TCRdb re-analysed the RT-PCR reads in MiXCR, keeping a single row per CDR3 protein. The sample lists a few hundred thousand distinct CDR3 sequences; 14% were seen once. Germline V CDR1 and CDR2: MDHEN, SYDVKM. V gave up 5 bases and J gave up 5 bases; unmatched junction bases: 3. CDR3 length: 13 amino acids. This clonotype showed up just a few times. Its specificity is unknown. Sample: PBMCs from blood, taken 11 to 12 days after vaccination. This TCR was sampled from a man aged 50-59 years who received an inactivated influenza vaccine. The chain carries TRBV28 and TRBJ2-5, with 9 bases identical to TRBD2. The CDR3 sequence is CASSPGLAETQYF. CDR3 in DNA: TGTGCCAGCAGTCCCGGACTAGCGGAGACCCAGTACTTC. Full variable domain (rest looked up from reference TRBV28 and TRBJ2-5): DVKVTQSSRYLVKRTGEKVFLECVQDMDHENMFWYRQDPGLGLRLIYFSYDVKMKEKGDIPEGYSVSREKKERFSLILESASTNQTSMYLCASSPGLAETQYFGPGTRLLVL.